The rows below give T cell receptor beta chains drawn from one sample of a study of blood T cell repertoires in COVID-19. Profiled with immunoSEQ multiplex PCR; TCRdb holds only in-frame clones, not every one. Of 65,000 to 85,000 clones detected, more than 75% appear once; the ten largest clones hold 11%. Sequencing used peripheral blood. The receptors stem from a woman under 30 with acute or convalescent COVID-19. The CDR3 runs from the conserved cysteine through the conserved F or W. D genes are given only for firm matches. Some rows have no size entry. The others give once, few or many, or a class for an expanded clone.

TRBV19	NA	NA	CASSDSPWNQPQHF
TRBV5-6	TRBD1	NA	CASSPGQGQVYGYTF
TRBV4-1	TRBD1	once	CASSMGQITDTQYF
TRBV6-1	TRBD2	NA	CASSERGEIDTQYF
TRBV5-1	TRBD1	NA	CASSLAGTGGSRTEAFF
TRBV5-1	NA	NA	CASSLETTATSPLHF
TRBV2	NA	few	CASSEGGGYNSPLHF
TRBV6-5	NA	NA	CASSYTIRTTEAFF
TRBV28	TRBD1	NA	CASTSPGQTLYGYTF
TRBV2	TRBD1	NA	CASSEFLDRRLFF
TRBV11-2	NA	NA	CASSLIRQALASGTEAFF
TRBV2	NA	NA	CASMVQGTSTDTQYF
TRBV7-8	TRBD1	NA	CASSPEVGRGLDTEAFF
TRBV2	TRBD1	NA	CASRDRAGYTF
TRBV30	NA	NA	CAWSVPAGWDSGYQETQYF
TRBV7-9	NA	NA	CASSTTTGYEQYF
TRBV6-2/TRBV6-3	NA	NA	CASSYSPGVAVPGYNEQFF
TRBV2	TRBD1	NA	CASSGQGGIGSPLHF
TRBV28	NA	NA	CASSYKRFTDTQYF
TRBV27	NA	NA	CASSTRTRHGRNQPQHF
TRBV7-2	NA	NA	CASSARGRQAYEQYF
TRBV12-5	TRBD2	NA	CASGFSGSNEQFF
TRBV2	NA	NA	CASSSDTTGELFF
TRBV7-9	TRBD2	NA	CASSSGLAAPTGELFF
TRBV28	NA	NA	CASSFRGARNQPQHF
TRBV6-1	TRBD1	NA	CASSAGQGAWNTEAFF
TRBV14	NA	NA	CASSQGIFKRGSPLHF
TRBV6-5	TRBD2	NA	CASSYSTSGSGEQFF
TRBV2	TRBD1	NA	CASRGTESSTDTQYF
TRBV15	NA	NA	CATSRGGVSEAFF
TRBV7-8	TRBD1	once	CASSPVRQGGYTF
TRBV5-1	TRBD2	NA	CASSLFSRGGVQETQYF
TRBV6-5	TRBD1	NA	CASSQGQGDTEAFF
TRBV11-2	TRBD2	few	CASSSLSSGSGNEQFF
TRBV5-1	NA	NA	CASSFSGEETQYF
TRBV11-2	NA	NA	CASSSTPNPGLMTDTQYF
TRBV6-5	NA	NA	CASKLDRNTEAFF
TRBV30	NA	NA	CAWSLGINNEQFF
TRBV6-1	TRBD2	NA	CASSEQRGNTQYF
TRBV2	TRBD1	NA	CASTDRGDTGELFF
TRBV6-5	TRBD1	NA	CASTPDRGLHTQYF
TRBV2	NA	NA	CASNRRVINTEAFF